Shown below are 7 T cell receptor beta chains from a single sample sequenced in a study of blood T cells in healthy people across ages. For the second PCR, which ran for roughly 6 to 11 cycles, a sample-barcoded 5' primer and a J-beta primer mix were used. Each CDR3 protein is one row after TCRdb ran MiXCR on the 5' RACE reads. Of around 1,100,000 distinct CDR3 sequences detected, roughly two fifths appear once; the ten largest clones hold around 13%. Material: blood. The receptors derive from a man in his late teens or twenties in good health.

V is TRBV3-1 and J is TRBJ1-2, with D unresolved. The CDR3 is 13 residues long. The V gene's germline CDR1 is LGHDT and CDR2 YNNKEL (reference sequence). V was clipped by 8 bases and J by 2 bases, with 12 bases between them. This CDR3 reads CASGCTGNYGYTF. In DNA, the CDR3 is TGTGCCAGCGGGTGTACGGGCAACTATGGCTACACCTTC.

This clonotype was counted a few times. The chain carries TRBV20-1 and TRBJ2-5, with D maybe TRBD1 (6 bases). V was shortened by 6 bases and J by 2 bases, with 13 bases between the two germline ends. The CDR3 is made up of 13 amino acids. Germline CDR1 DFQATT, CDR2 SNEGSKA (reference sequence). The CDR3 loop reads CSAKRQAQETQYF. In nucleotides, the CDR3 is TGCAGTGCCAAACGACAGGCGCAAGAGACCCAGTACTTC.

The CDR3 loop reads CASSLAPPTVIAFLENTGELFF. The CDR3 DNA sequence: TGTGCCAGCAGCTTAGCGCCTCCGACAGTGATTGCTTTCCTCGAGAACACCGGGGAGCTGTTTTTT. This chain links TRBV11-1 with TRBJ2-2, with D possibly matching TRBD1 (5 bases). Trimming cost V 0 bases and J 1 base, with 27 bases left between them. The germline V gene encodes CDR1 SGHAT and CDR2 FQDESV (reference sequence). The CDR3 consists of 22 residues.

The chain recombines TRBV11-2 with TRBJ2-1; D gene uncertain. The germline V gene encodes CDR1 SGHAT and CDR2 FQNNGV. The CDR3 runs 14 residues. V was shortened by 2 bases and J by 5 bases, with 10 bases between the two germline ends. CDR3 sequence reads: CASSLYGGNNEQFF. The CDR3 DNA reads TGTGCCAGCAGCTTATACGGCGGAAACAATGAGCAGTTCTTC. The variable domain in full, completed from reference TRBV11-2 and TRBJ2-1, reads EAGVAQSPRYKIIEKRQSVAFWCNPISGHATLYWYQQILGQGPKLLIQFQNNGVVDDSQLPKDRFSAERLKGVDSTLKIQPAKLEDSAVYLCASSLYGGNNEQFFGPGTRLTVL.

In its sample, this clonotype was seen a few times. The chain combines TRBV10-3 with TRBJ1-1; tentatively, D is TRBD1 (5 bases). Trimming took off 6 bases at V and 3 bases at J, with 14 bases between the two ends. The CDR3 is 14 residues long. Germline V gene data show CDR1 as ENHRY and CDR2 as SYGVKD. The CDR3 region is CAIRPGKGYTEAFF. In DNA form, the CDR3 reads TGTGCCATCAGGCCAGGCAAGGGGTACACTGAAGCTTTCTTT.

V usage is TRBV4-1 and J usage is TRBJ2-4, with 10 positions matching TRBD1. The J call may be faulty, since TRBJ2-7 better matches the DNA end. The germline CDR1 and CDR2 sequences are MGHRA and YSYEKL. The CDR3 is 17 amino acids. DNA of the CDR3: TGCGCCAGCAGCCAGCCCTTTGACAGGGGGCTCTTCTACGAGCAGTACTTC. Protein product: CASSQPFDRGLFYEQYF.

The sample holds many counts of this clonotype. V and J are TRBV12-3 or TRBV12-4 and TRBJ2-6; possibly TRBD1 for D (6 bases). The CDR3 runs to 18 residues. Trimming removed 4 bases from V and 2 bases from J, with 18 bases in between. The CDR3 DNA sequence: TGTGCCAGCAGTTATCGTCAGGGGAGAATCCCTGGGGCCAACGTCCTGACTTTC. Its translation is CASSYRQGRIPGANVLTF.